The rows below give T cell receptor beta chains drawn from one sample of a study of T cell responses to AZD1222 COVID-19 vaccine. This table comes from immunoSEQ multiplex PCR, and its TCRdb copy is limited to in-frame clones, with some not included. The sample lists some 170,000 clones, 85% to 90% occurring once. The specimen was peripheral blood, collected 28 days after the second dose of the MenACWY control vaccine. These receptors all come from an adult who received the MenACWY meningococcal vaccine as a control. CDR3s include the opening cysteine and the closing phenylalanine or tryptophan. A D gene is named only where the DNA matches it firmly. The size field is filled for only some rows; it gives once, few, many or a size class.

TRBD1,TRBV5-6,TRBJ1-6,NA,TGTGCCAGCAGCTTAGGGGGCAGAGGGCCCCTAACGGATTCACCCCTCCACTTT,CASSLGGRGPLTDSPLHF
TRBD2,TRBV6-2/TRBV6-3,TRBJ2-2,NA,TGTGCCAGCAGTTCCCACGAGGGGAGGGTCCGGAACACCGGGGAGCTGTTTTTT,CASSSHEGRVRNTGELFF
NA,TRBV7-6,TRBJ2-1,NA,TGTGCCAGCAGCCCCGACAGCTCACATTACAATGAGCAGTTCTTC,CASSPDSSHYNEQFF
NA,TRBV25-1,TRBJ2-7,few,TGTGCCAGCAGTGACCTTACCCGCCACTCCTACGAGCAGTACTTC,CASSDLTRHSYEQYF
NA,TRBV2,TRBJ1-6,NA,TGTGCCAGCAGTCGAGGGCAGGCTAATTCACCCCTCCACTTT,CASSRGQANSPLHF
NA,TRBV18,TRBJ1-5,NA,TGTGCCAGCTCAGTAGGGCTAGGTGACAATCAGCCCCAGCATTTT,CASSVGLGDNQPQHF
NA,TRBV18,TRBJ2-3,NA,TGTGCCAGCTCACCGATGACAGAGACTAGCACAGATACGCAGTATTTT,CASSPMTETSTDTQYF
NA,TRBV2,TRBJ1-2,NA,TGTGCCAGCAGTGAAGTAGGGCAAAGGAATGGCTACACCTTC,CASSEVGQRNGYTF
NA,TRBV28,TRBJ1-1,NA,TGTGCCAGCAGTTCCTTTAGTGATGGAGCTTTCTTT,CASSSFSDGAFF
TRBD1,TRBV28,TRBJ1-2,NA,TGTGCCAGCAGGCGACAGGGAAACTATGGCTACACCTTC,CASRRQGNYGYTF
NA,TRBV23-1,TRBJ1-3,NA,TGCGCCAGCAGTCTGGAAGGAGGGATCGCCCAACGGACCATATATTTT,CASSLEGGIAQRTIYF
NA,TRBV5-6,TRBJ1-2,NA,TGTGCCAGCAGCTTGGCTTCGACGGGCTATGGCTACACCTTC,CASSLASTGYGYTF
NA,TRBV27,TRBJ1-2,NA,TGTGCCAGCAGTTGGGCCGGGACCTCCGAAAGGGACGGCTACACCTTC,CASSWAGTSERDGYTF
NA,TRBV15,TRBJ1-2,NA,TGTGCCACCAGCAGAGATTCAGGCAGGGAGCAGGGTGGCTACACCTTC,CATSRDSGREQGGYTF
NA,TRBV29-1,TRBJ2-7,NA,TGCAGCGGTAGACAGGGAGGGAGGGCTGGTGAGCAGTACTTC,CSGRQGGRAGEQYF
NA,TRBV7-2,TRBJ1-4,NA,TGTGCCAGCAGCTTACAGGGTCTGGCAACTAATGAAAAACTGTTTTTT,CASSLQGLATNEKLFF
NA,TRBV30,TRBJ2-5,few,TGTGCCTGGATTGGGCAGCAAGAGACCCAGTACTTC,CAWIGQQETQYF
NA,TRBV12-3/TRBV12-4,TRBJ2-5,NA,TGTGCCAGCAGTTTAGGCGAGACCCAGTACTTC,CASSLGETQYF
NA,TRBV29-1,TRBJ1-1,NA,TGCAGCGTTGGGTCGGGATCTGAAGCTTTCTTT,CSVGSGSEAFF
TRBD2,TRBV2,TRBJ2-2,NA,TGTGCCAGCAGTGAATTGGTGACTAGCGGGAGCATCGGGGAGCTGTTTTTT,CASSELVTSGSIGELFF
NA,TRBV13,TRBJ2-1,NA,TGTGCCAGCAGCCCTTTTGGCGGGTACTTCTCCTACAATGAGCAGTTCTTC,CASSPFGGYFSYNEQFF
TRBD1,TRBV10-1,TRBJ1-2,NA,TGCGCCAGCAGTGAGAGGGGGCCAAGGTATGGCTACACCTTC,CASSERGPRYGYTF
NA,TRBV29-1,TRBJ1-1,NA,TGCAGCGCCCGACGACAGACTAGGAACACTGAAGCTTTCTTT,CSARRQTRNTEAFF
NA,TRBV27,TRBJ2-7,NA,TGTGCCAGCAGTTTGGTGGAGAGACCCTACGAGCAGTACTTC,CASSLVERPYEQYF
NA,TRBV10-1,TRBJ1-5,NA,TGCGCCAGCAGCCATGGCAATCAGCCCCAGCATTTT,CASSHGNQPQHF
TRBD1,TRBV12-3/TRBV12-4,TRBJ1-2,NA,TGTGCCAGCAGGCCGCCCGGGACAGGTGGCTACACCTTC,CASRPPGTGGYTF
NA,TRBV5-1,TRBJ1-1,once,TGCGCCAGCAGCTTAGGGTCGGGACTCATGAACACTGAAGCTTTCTTT,CASSLGSGLMNTEAFF
NA,TRBV3-1/TRBV3-2,TRBJ2-1,NA,TGTGCCAGCAGCCAACTGGTCCTGGGGGGAAATGAGCAGTTCTTC,CASSQLVLGGNEQFF
NA,TRBV7-2,TRBJ1-1,NA,TGTGCCAGCAACCCTTTCCAAGGGGACACTGAAGCTTTCTTT,CASNPFQGDTEAFF
NA,TRBV5-1,TRBJ1-4,NA,TGCGCCAGCAGCTCCACTAGTTTTAATGAAAAACTGTTTTTT,CASSSTSFNEKLFF